This TCR beta chain was sequenced in a study of blood T cell repertoires in COVID-19. The overall study: Sources were T cells, B-cell-depleted T cells, or PBMCs; the material itself was cDNA or gDNA.

The CDR3 runs to 14 residues. In germline, CDR1 is LGHDT, CDR2 YNNKEL (reference sequence). Trimming pared 3 bases from V and 7 bases from J, leaving 15 bases between. This table comes from immunoSEQ multiplex PCR, and its TCRdb copy is limited to in-frame clones, with some not included. The table records under 450,000 clones, around 87% of them present only once. Clinical history as reported by participants underpinned cohort assignment. The clonotype was recovered from a young man who had recovered from COVID-19. Source material: PBMCs or T cells enriched from blood (not recorded which). The chain couples TRBV3-1 (or the pseudogene TRBV3-2) to TRBJ1-2, with TRBD1 as a possible D gene (5 bases). The CDR3, as DNA: TGTGCCAGCAGCCAGGGGCTTACGGACGGTGGCTACACCTTC. Its translation: CASSQGLTDGGYTF.